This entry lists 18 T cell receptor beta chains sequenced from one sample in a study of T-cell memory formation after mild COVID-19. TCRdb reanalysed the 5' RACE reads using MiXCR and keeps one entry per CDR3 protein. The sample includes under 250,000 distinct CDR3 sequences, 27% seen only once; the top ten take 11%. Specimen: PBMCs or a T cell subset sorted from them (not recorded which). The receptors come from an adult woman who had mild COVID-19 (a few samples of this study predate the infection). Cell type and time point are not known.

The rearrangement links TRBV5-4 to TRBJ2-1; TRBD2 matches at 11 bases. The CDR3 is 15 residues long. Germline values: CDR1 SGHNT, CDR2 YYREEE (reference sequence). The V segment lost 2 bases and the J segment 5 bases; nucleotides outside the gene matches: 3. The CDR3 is CASSLSSGGNNEQFF. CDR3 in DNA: TGTGCCAGCAGCTTATCTAGCGGGGGGAACAATGAGCAGTTCTTC.

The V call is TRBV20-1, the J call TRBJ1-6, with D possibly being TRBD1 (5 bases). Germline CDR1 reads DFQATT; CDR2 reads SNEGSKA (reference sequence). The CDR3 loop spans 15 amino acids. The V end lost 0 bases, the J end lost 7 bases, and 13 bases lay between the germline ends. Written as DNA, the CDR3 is TGCAGTGCTAGAGACGGAGGGGAAGGCAATTCACCCCTCCACTTT. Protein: CSARDGGEGNSPLHF.

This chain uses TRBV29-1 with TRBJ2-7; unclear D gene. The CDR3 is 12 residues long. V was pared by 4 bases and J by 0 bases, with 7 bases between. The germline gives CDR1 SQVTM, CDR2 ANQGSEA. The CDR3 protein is CSVVGSSYEQYF. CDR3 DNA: TGCAGCGTTGTAGGCAGCTCCTACGAGCAGTACTTC.

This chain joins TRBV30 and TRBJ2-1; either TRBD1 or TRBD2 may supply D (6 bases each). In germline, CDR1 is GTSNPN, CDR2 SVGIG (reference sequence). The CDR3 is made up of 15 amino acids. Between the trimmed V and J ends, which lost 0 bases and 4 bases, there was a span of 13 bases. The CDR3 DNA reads TGTGCCTGGAGTGTAATGGGGGGCAGGTACAATGAGCAGTTCTTC. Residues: CAWSVMGGRYNEQFF. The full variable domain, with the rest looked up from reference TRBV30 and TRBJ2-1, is SQTIHQWPATLVQPVGSPLSLECTVEGTSNPNLYWYRQAAGRGLQLLFYSVGIGQISSEVPQNLSASRPQDRQFILSSKKLLLSDSGFYLCAWSVMGGRYNEQFFGPGTRLTVL.

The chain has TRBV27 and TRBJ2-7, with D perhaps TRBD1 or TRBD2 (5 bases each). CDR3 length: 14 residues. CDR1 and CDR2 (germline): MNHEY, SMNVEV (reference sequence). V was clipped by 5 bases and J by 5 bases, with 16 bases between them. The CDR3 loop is CASSDPPRGDEQYF. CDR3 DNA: TGTGCCAGCAGTGACCCCCCGAGGGGTGACGAGCAGTACTTC.

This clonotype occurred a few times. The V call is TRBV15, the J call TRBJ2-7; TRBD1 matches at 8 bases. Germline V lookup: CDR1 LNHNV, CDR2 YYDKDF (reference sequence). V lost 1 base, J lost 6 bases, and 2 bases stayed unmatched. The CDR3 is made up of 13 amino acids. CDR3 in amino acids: CATSRVGQGEQYF. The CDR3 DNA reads TGTGCCACCAGCAGAGTTGGACAGGGCGAGCAGTACTTC.

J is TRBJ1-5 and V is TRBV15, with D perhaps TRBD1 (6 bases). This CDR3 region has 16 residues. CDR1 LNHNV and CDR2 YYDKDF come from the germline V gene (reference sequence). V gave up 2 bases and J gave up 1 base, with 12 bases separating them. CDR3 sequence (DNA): TGTGCCACCAGCAGACGGATGACAGGCAGCAATCAGCCCCAGCATTTT. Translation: CATSRRMTGSNQPQHF.

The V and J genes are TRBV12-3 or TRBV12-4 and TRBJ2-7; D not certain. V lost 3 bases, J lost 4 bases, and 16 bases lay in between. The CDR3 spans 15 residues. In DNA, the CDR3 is TGTGCCAGCAGTTTCGAAGGGATAGGGTCGTACGAGCAGTACTTC. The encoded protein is CASSFEGIGSYEQYF.

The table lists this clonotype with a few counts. The CDR3 spells CASSVAGEAYEQYF. The CDR3 DNA sequence: TGTGCCAGCAGCGTAGCGGGGGAGGCCTACGAGCAGTACTTC. The rearrangement links TRBV9 to TRBJ2-7, with D maybe TRBD2 (6 bases). Germline V gene lookup returns CDR1 SGDLS and CDR2 YYNGEE. This CDR3 spans 14 amino acids. V lost 0 bases to trimming and J lost 2 bases, with 9 bases between them. Full variable domain (remainder filled in from reference TRBV9 and TRBJ2-7): DSGVTQTPKHLITATGQRVTLRCSPRSGDLSVYWYQQSLDQGLQFLIQYYNGEERAKGNILERFSAQQFPDLHSELNLSSLELGDSALYFCASSVAGEAYEQYFGPGTRLTVT.

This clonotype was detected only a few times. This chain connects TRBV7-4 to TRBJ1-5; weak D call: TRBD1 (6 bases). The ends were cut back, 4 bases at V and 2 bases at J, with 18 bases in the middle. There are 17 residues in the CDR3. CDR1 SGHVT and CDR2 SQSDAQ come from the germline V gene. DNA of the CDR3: TGTGCCAGCAGCTGCAACTGCAGGGGTATTCGCAATCAGCCCCAGCATTTT. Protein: CASSCNCRGIRNQPQHF.

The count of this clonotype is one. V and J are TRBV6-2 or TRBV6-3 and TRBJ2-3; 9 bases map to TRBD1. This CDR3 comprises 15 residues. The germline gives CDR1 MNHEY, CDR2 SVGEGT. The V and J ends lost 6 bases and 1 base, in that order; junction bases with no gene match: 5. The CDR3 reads CASSWDRVRTDTQYF. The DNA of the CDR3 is TGTGCCAGCAGCTGGGACAGGGTACGCACAGATACGCAGTATTTT.

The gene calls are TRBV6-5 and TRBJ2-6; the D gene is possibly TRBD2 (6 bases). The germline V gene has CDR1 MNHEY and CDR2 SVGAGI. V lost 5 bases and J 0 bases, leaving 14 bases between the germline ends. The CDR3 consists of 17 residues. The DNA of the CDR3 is TGTGCCAGCAGTCGGGACTCGAGAAGCTCTGGGGCCAACGTCCTGACTTTC. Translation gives CASSRDSRSSGANVLTF.

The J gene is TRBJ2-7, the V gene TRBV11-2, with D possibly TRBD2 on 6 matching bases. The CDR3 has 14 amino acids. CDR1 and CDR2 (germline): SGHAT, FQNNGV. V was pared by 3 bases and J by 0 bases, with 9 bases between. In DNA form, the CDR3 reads TGTGCCAGCAGCTTTGGGACTTTCTCCTACGAGCAGTACTTC. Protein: CASSFGTFSYEQYF.

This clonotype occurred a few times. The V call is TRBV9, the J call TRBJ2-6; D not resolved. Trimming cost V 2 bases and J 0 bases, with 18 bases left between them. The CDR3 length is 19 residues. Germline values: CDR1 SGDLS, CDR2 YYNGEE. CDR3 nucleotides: TGTGCCAGCAGCGTCCTACCCGAGACTGTTCACTCTGGGGCCAACGTCCTGACTTTC. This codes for CASSVLPETVHSGANVLTF.

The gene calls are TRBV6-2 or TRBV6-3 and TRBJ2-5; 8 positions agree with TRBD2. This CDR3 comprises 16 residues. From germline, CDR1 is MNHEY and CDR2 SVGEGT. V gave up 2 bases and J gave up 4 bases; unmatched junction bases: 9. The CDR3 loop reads CASSYPGGGIPETQYF. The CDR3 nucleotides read TGTGCCAGCAGTTACCCAGGCGGGGGGATTCCAGAGACCCAGTACTTC.

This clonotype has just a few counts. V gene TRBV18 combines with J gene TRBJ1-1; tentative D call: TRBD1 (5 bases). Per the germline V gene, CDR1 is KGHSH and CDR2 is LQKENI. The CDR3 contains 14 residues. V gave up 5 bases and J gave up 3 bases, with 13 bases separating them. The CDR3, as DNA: TGTGCCAGCTCATCCGGTTGGGACGACACTGAAGCTTTCTTT. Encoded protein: CASSSGWDDTEAFF.

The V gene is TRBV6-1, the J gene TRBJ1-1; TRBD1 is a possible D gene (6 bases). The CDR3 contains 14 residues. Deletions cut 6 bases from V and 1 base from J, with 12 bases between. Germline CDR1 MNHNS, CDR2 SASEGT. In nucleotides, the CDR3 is TGTGCCAGCAGCCCCGACAGGAGGAACACTGAAGCTTTCTTT. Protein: CASSPDRRNTEAFF.

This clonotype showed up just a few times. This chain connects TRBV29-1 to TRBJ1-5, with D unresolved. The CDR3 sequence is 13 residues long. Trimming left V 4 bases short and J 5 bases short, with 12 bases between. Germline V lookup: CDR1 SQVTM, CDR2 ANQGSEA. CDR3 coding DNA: TGCAGCGTTGTTGGTCGCGGGGATCAGCCCCAGCATTTT. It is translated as CSVVGRGDQPQHF.